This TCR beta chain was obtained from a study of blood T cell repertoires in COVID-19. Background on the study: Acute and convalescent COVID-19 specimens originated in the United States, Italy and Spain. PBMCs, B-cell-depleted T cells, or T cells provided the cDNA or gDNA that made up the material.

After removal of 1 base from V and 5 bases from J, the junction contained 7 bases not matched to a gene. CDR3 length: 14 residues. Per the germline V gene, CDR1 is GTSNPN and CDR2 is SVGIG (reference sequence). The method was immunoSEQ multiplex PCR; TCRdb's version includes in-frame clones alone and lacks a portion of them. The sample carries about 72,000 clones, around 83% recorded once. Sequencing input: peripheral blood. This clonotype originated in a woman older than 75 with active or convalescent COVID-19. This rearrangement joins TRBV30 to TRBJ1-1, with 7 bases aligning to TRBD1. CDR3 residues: CAWSGTQGKTEAFF. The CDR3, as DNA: TGTGCCTGGAGTGGAACACAGGGGAAGACTGAAGCTTTCTTT.